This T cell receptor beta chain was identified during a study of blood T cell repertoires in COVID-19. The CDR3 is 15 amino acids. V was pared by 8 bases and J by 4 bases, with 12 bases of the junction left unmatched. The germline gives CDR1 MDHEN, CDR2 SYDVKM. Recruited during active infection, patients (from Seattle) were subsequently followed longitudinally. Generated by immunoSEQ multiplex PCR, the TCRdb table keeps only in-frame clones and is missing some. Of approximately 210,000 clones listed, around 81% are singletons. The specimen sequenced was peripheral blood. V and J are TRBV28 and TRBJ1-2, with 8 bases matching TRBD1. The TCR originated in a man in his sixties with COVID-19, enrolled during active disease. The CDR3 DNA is TGTGCCAGCTCCTCTGGGGCAGGGGGCATCTATGGCTACACCTTC. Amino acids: CASSSGAGGIYGYTF.